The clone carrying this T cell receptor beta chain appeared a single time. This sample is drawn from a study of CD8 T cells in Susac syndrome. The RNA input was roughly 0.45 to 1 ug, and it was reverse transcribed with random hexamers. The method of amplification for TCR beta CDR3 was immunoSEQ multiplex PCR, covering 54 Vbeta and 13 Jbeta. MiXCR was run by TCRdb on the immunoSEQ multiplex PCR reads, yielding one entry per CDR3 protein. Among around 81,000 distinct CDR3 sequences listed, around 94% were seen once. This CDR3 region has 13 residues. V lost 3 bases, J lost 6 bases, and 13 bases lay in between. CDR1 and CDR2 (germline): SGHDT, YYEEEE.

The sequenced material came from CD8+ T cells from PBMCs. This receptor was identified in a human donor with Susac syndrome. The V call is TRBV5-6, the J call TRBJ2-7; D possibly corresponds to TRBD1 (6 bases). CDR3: CASSWGGQLEQYF. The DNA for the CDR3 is TGTGCCAGCAGCTGGGGTGGACAGCTCGAGCAGTACTTC.